These 17 T cell receptor beta chains were sequenced from one sample in a study of shared T cell receptors in the human thymus. TCRdb's copy holds only in-frame clones and misses some; the assay was immunoSEQ multiplex PCR. Counted here are 700,000 or so clones, approximately 83% occurring once; the ten biggest clones make up about 0.011%. These data were likewise used in another study, on human thymus T cells.

Material for sequencing was thymocytes. The receptor set was obtained from a girl less than two years old with a congenital heart defect.

The rearrangement links TRBV28 to TRBJ1-1, with a possible D match to TRBD1 (5 bases). The CDR3 has 15 amino acids. V dropped 2 bases and J dropped 4 bases, with 14 bases sitting between them. Germline V gene lookup returns CDR1 MDHEN and CDR2 SYDVKM. CDR3: CASSLKKRQITEAFF. Here the CDR3 DNA reads TGTGCCAGCAGTTTAAAAAAGCGACAGATCACTGAAGCTTTCTTT.

The gene calls are TRBV2 and TRBJ2-4, with TRBD1 identical over 7 bases. Germline trimming cut 6 bases from V and 1 base from J; bases unmatched to any gene: 6. Germline assignment: CDR1 SNHLY and CDR2 FYNNEI. The CDR3 extends over 15 amino acids. CDR3 in amino acids: CASRDRESAKNIQYF. In nucleotides, the CDR3 is TGTGCCAGCAGAGACAGGGAATCCGCCAAAAACATTCAGTACTTC.

The chain carries TRBV5-7 and TRBJ1-2; TRBD1 agrees at 8 bases. TRBV5-7 is an open reading frame whose function is uncertain. Trimming at V came to 7 bases and at J to 4 bases, leaving 12 bases not matched to a gene. The CDR3 length is 15 residues. The CDR3: CASSRSAQGAYGYTF. As DNA, the CDR3 is TGTGCCAGCTCCCGGAGCGCCCAGGGGGCCTATGGCTACACCTTC.

V and J are TRBV11-2 and TRBJ1-1; 10 nucleotides line up with TRBD1. CDR1 is SGHAT, CDR2 FQNNGV, per germline. This CDR3 has 14 residues. With 7 bases clipped from V and 6 bases from J, the junction kept 8 bases outside the gene matches. The CDR3 reads CASTLDRGHSEAFF. CDR3 in DNA: TGTGCCAGCACACTCGACAGGGGGCACTCTGAAGCTTTCTTT.

On this clone: At one of its ends the junction is not consistent with the germline gene, which may arise from a read error. This sample includes further DNA sequences coding for the same CDR3. The gene calls are TRBV6-5 and TRBJ1-1; D is ambiguous. Germline lookup yields CDR1 MNHEY and CDR2 SVGAGI. This CDR3 comprises 16 residues. In DNA form, the CDR3 reads TGTGCCAGCAGCTACTCGATCTTGCGGGTGAACACTGAAGCTTTCTTT. Translation gives CASSYSILRVNTEAFF.

The J gene is TRBJ1-3, the V gene TRBV5-1; D is unclear. The CDR3 has 16 residues. Germline CDR1 is SGHRS and CDR2 is YFSETQ. V gave up 1 base and J gave up 2 bases, with 13 bases separating them. The CDR3, as DNA: TGCGCCAGCAGCTTGTACGGGGTTACCCCTGGAAACACCATATATTTT. Encoded protein: CASSLYGVTPGNTIYF.

The V gene is TRBV27, the J gene TRBJ2-3, with 7 bases lining up with TRBD2. The germline CDR1 and CDR2 sequences are MNHEY and SMNVEV (reference sequence). The CDR3 spans 17 residues. V shed 4 bases and J 1 base; nucleotides not matched to a gene: 11. The CDR3 sequence is CASSSNRGRVGTDTQYF. Here the CDR3 DNA reads TGTGCCAGCAGTTCGAACAGAGGGAGGGTGGGCACAGATACGCAGTATTTT.

The V gene is TRBV30, the J gene TRBJ1-5; 9 bases are a match to TRBD1. V gave up 0 bases and J gave up 7 bases; unmatched junction bases: 10. The germline V gene has CDR1 GTSNPN and CDR2 SVGIG (reference sequence). CDR3 length equals 16 residues. This CDR3 is CAWSVLQTGGRQPQHF. CDR3 DNA: TGTGCCTGGAGTGTCCTTCAAACAGGGGGCCGGCAGCCCCAGCATTTT.

The chain combines TRBV9 with TRBJ2-5, with TRBD1 matching over 9 bases. The trim removed 2 bases at V and 3 bases at J, leaving 17 bases unmatched. CDR1 SGDLS and CDR2 YYNGEE come from the germline V gene. CDR3 size: 19 residues. DNA for the CDR3: TGTGCCAGCAGCGTTCAAGGGACAGGGCCATTCTACGAAGAAGAGACCCAGTACTTC. Amino acids: CASSVQGTGPFYEEETQYF.

In the case of this clone: The junction departs from the called germline gene at one end, perhaps through a read error. This chain links TRBV5-6 with TRBJ2-1; maybe TRBD2 (6 bases). The CDR3 length is 14 residues. CDR1 is SGHDT, CDR2 YYEEEE, per germline. Here the CDR3 reads CASSLLGGLVVTVF. CDR3 sequence (DNA): TGTGCCAGCAGCTTGTTGGGGGGACTGGTTGTAACGGTCTTC.

The V and J genes are TRBV27 and TRBJ2-4; the D gene is possibly TRBD1 (6 bases). Trimming took 6 bases from V and 0 from J, leaving 18 bases between them. The CDR3 is made up of 17 amino acids. Germline CDR1 MNHEY, CDR2 SMNVEV (reference sequence). The chain's CDR3 is CASSLRQRGKAKNIQYF. As DNA, the CDR3 is TGTGCCAGCAGCCTACGACAGAGGGGGAAAGCCAAAAACATTCAGTACTTC.

V and J are TRBV6-4 and TRBJ2-1, with D possibly TRBD2 on 6 matching bases. The ends were cut back, 3 bases at V and 5 bases at J, with 14 bases in the middle. This CDR3 is 15 amino acids long. Germline lookup yields CDR1 MRHNA and CDR2 SNTAGT. In nucleotides, the CDR3 is TGTGCCAGCAGTGAAAAAGAGGACTACAACAATGAGCAGTTCTTC. It encodes CASSEKEDYNNEQFF.

With regard to this clone: This specimen includes other DNA sequences encoding the same CDR3. The chain carries TRBV20-1 and TRBJ1-2, with D possibly TRBD1 on 5 matching bases. The CDR3 length is 11 residues. From germline, CDR1 is DFQATT and CDR2 SNEGSKA (reference sequence). V lost 4 bases, J lost 4 bases, and 7 bases lay in between. CDR3: CSANRGYGYTF. In DNA form, the CDR3 reads TGCAGTGCTAATAGGGGCTATGGCTACACCTTC.

The CDR3, as DNA: TGTGCCAGCAGTTACCAAGGACAGGGAGAACCCCAGCATTTT. Translated: CASSYQGQGEPQHF. The rearrangement uses TRBV6-5 and TRBJ1-5; TRBD1 agrees at 8 bases. The V gene end was trimmed by 2 bases and the J gene end by 10 bases; junction bases not matched to a gene: 7. The CDR3 length is 14 residues. Germline V gene lookup returns CDR1 MNHEY and CDR2 SVGAGI.

The chain couples TRBV27 to TRBJ2-3; TRBD1 aligns across 7 bases. The CDR3 is made up of 13 amino acids. The germline gives CDR1 MNHEY, CDR2 SMNVEV (reference sequence). Germline trimming cut 8 bases from V and 2 bases from J; bases unmatched to any gene: 4. CDR3 residues: CASWTGTTDTQYF. CDR3 bases: TGTGCCAGCTGGACAGGTACCACAGATACGCAGTATTTT.

The chain recombines TRBV11-1 with TRBJ1-4, with 8 positions matching TRBD1. Germline assignment: CDR1 SGHAT and CDR2 FQDESV (reference sequence). The CDR3 length is 14 residues. The junction had 3 bases not matched to a gene; V was cut back by 3 bases and J by 6 bases. CDR3: CASSFGQGDEKLFF. The CDR3 DNA follows: TGTGCCAGCAGCTTTGGACAGGGCGATGAAAAACTGTTTTTT. The full variable domain, with the rest looked up from reference TRBV11-1 and TRBJ1-4, is EAEVAQSPRYKITEKSQAVAFWCDPISGHATLYWYRQILGQGPELLVQFQDESVVDDSQLPKDRFSAERLKGVDSTLKIQPAELGDSAMYLCASSFGQGDEKLFFGSGTQLSVL.

The chain couples TRBV11-2 to TRBJ1-1; D not resolved. Germline CDR1 is SGHAT and CDR2 is FQNNGV. V was pared by 5 bases and J by 2 bases, with 15 bases between. This CDR3 has 15 amino acids. In DNA, the CDR3 is TGTGCCAGCAGCCCCTCACCGGGTCTCAACACTGAAGCTTTCTTT. Translation: CASSPSPGLNTEAFF.